These 28 T cell receptor beta chains were all obtained from the same sample, sequenced in a study of cytomegalovirus exposure and HLA in healthy donors listed by TCRdb under 2017. The receptor library was made with the immunoSEQ multiplex PCR assay. TCRdb retrieved this table from immuneACCESS and kept in-frame rearrangements only. Not all clones are present; in checked studies, unresolved V genes account for under half, and no reason is known for the remainder. For this sample the table gives 200,000 or so clones, of which 70% to 90% were detected only once. Clones ranked in the top ten supply roughly 6% of the sample. The sample comprised PBMCs. The receptors derive from a woman younger than 30 in good health and CMV-seronegative.

This clone has only a few counts. CDR3 sequence reads: CACPGTTANYGYTF. CDR3 sequence (DNA): TGTGCCTGCCCAGGGACCACGGCTAACTATGGCTACACCTTC. The V gene is TRBV30, the J gene TRBJ1-2; TRBD1 might be the D (5 bases). Trimming left V 6 bases short and J 0 bases short, with 14 bases between. The germline gives CDR1 GTSNPN, CDR2 SVGIG (reference sequence). The CDR3 consists of 14 residues.

The rearrangement joins TRBV5-1 to TRBJ2-2; a weak D match, TRBD1 (5 bases). The CDR3 covers 19 residues. Germline V gives CDR1 SGHRS, CDR2 YFSETQ. V was trimmed by 0 bases and J by 4 bases, leaving 22 bases between them. Written as DNA, the CDR3 is TGCGCCAGCAGCTTGGCCCAGACCAAGGGGCAGATCCTCACCGGGGAGCTGTTTTTT. Its protein is CASSLAQTKGQILTGELFF.

This chain joins TRBV10-2 and TRBJ2-2; D is uncertain. V gave up 4 bases and J gave up 1 base, with 7 bases separating them. The CDR3 extends over 14 amino acids. The germline gives CDR1 WSHSY, CDR2 SAAADI. In DNA form, the CDR3 reads TGCGCCAGCAGTGTAGAAGGGAACACCGGGGAGCTGTTTTTT. Encoded protein: CASSVEGNTGELFF.

The V and J genes are TRBV5-4 and TRBJ2-5, with TRBD1 as a possible D gene (5 bases). Germline V CDR1 and CDR2: SGHNT, YYREEE (reference sequence). The germline V and J ends were trimmed by 4 bases and 1 base, with 17 bases remaining between them. The CDR3 spans 16 residues. CDR3 region: CASSQNQTGPQETQYF. The CDR3 nucleotides are TGTGCCAGCAGCCAAAACCAAACAGGACCCCAAGAGACCCAGTACTTC.

The rearrangement joins TRBV9 to TRBJ1-1; no firm D call. V gave up 4 bases and J gave up 7 bases, with 17 bases separating them. Germline CDR1 and CDR2: SGDLS and YYNGEE. The CDR3 spans 14 residues. The CDR3 DNA reads as TGTGCCAGCAGCCCGTTCGGAGGGAGGGATGAAGCTTTCTTT. Translating gives CASSPFGGRDEAFF.

The chain has TRBV30 and TRBJ1-5, with D tentatively TRBD1 (5 bases). This CDR3 region has 15 residues. CDR1 is GTSNPN and CDR2 is SVGIG in the germline V gene (reference sequence). Deletions cut 0 bases from V and 1 base from J, with 10 bases between. Written as DNA, the CDR3 is TGTGCCTGGAGTGTCGGGGGGGAGAGCAATCAGCCCCAGCATTTT. Its translation: CAWSVGGESNQPQHF. The entire variable domain, with the rest obtained from reference TRBV30 and TRBJ1-5, is as follows: SQTIHQWPATLVQPVGSPLSLECTVEGTSNPNLYWYRQAAGRGLQLLFYSVGIGQISSEVPQNLSASRPQDRQFILSSKKLLLSDSGFYLCAWSVGGESNQPQHFGDGTRLSIL.

This chain joins TRBV6-6 and TRBJ2-7; the D is unclear. The CDR3 is 12 amino acids. Germline values: CDR1 MNHNY, CDR2 SVGAGI (reference sequence). Trimming left V 4 bases short and J 5 bases short, with 9 bases between. In nucleotides, the CDR3 is TGTGCCAGCAGTTCCACTGGGGACGAGCAGTACTTC. Residues: CASSSTGDEQYF.

The chain couples TRBV5-3 to TRBJ2-3, with 9 bases that match TRBD1. TRBV5-3 is an open reading frame, and its role is uncertain. Losses at the gene ends were 0 bases for V and 4 bases for J; bases not matched to a gene: 6. The CDR3 loop spans 16 amino acids. CDR3 bases: TGTGCCAGAAGCTTGGCTGCGGGACAGGGCTCAGATACGCAGTATTTT. Residues: CARSLAAGQGSDTQYF.

This clone was seen more than once but under ten times. The V and J genes are TRBV29-1 and TRBJ1-5; D is perhaps TRBD1 (5 bases). Trimming took 4 bases from V and 3 from J, leaving 16 bases between them. CDR1 is SQVTM, CDR2 ANQGSEA, per germline. The CDR3 spans 15 residues. As DNA, the CDR3 is TGCAGCGTTGTGGACACCGGGGCGCCCAATCAGCCCCAGCATTTT. Protein sequence: CSVVDTGAPNQPQHF. The full variable domain, completed using reference TRBV29-1 and TRBJ1-5, is SAVISQKPSRDICQRGTSLTIQCQVDSQVTMMFWYRQQPGQSLTLIATANQGSEATYESGFVIDKFPISRPNLTFSTLTVSNMSPEDSSIYLCSVVDTGAPNQPQHFGDGTRLSIL.

The gene calls are TRBV6-5 and TRBJ2-1; TRBD1 aligns across 12 bases. The V gene end was trimmed by 6 bases and the J gene end by 12 bases; junction bases not matched to a gene: 12. CDR1 is MNHEY and CDR2 is SVGAGI in the germline V gene. The CDR3 is made up of 15 amino acids. This chain's CDR3 is CASRPGTGGEGGQFF. The CDR3 DNA reads TGTGCCAGCAGGCCCGGGACAGGGGGCGAGGGTGGGCAGTTCTTC.

The chain's CDR3 is CASSSLRGEQYF. In DNA form, the CDR3 reads TGTGCCAGCAGCTCCCTTAGGGGCGAGCAGTACTTC. V gene TRBV7-9 combines with J gene TRBJ2-7; D may be TRBD1 (5 bases). The V end lost 4 bases, the J end lost 6 bases, and 10 bases lay between the germline ends. CDR1 is SEHNR, CDR2 FQNEAQ, per germline (reference sequence). The CDR3 has 12 residues.

This chain connects TRBV10-3 to TRBJ2-1, with a tentative D call TRBD2 (5 bases). The CDR3 loop spans 16 amino acids. Per the germline V gene, CDR1 is ENHRY and CDR2 is SYGVKD. V was cut by 0 bases and J by 6 bases, with 15 bases left in between. CDR3 sequence (DNA): TGTGCCATCAGTGAGTCTGGGCCCCGGGGATCCAATGAGCAGTTCTTC. Protein sequence: CAISESGPRGSNEQFF.

The rearrangement uses TRBV10-3 and TRBJ1-5; D gene ambiguous. This CDR3 is 15 amino acids long. Looked up from germline, CDR1 is ENHRY and CDR2 is SYGVKD. V dropped 6 bases and J dropped 2 bases, with 14 bases sitting between them. The CDR3, as DNA: TGTGCCATCAGCTCGGGTAGGGATGGCAATCAGCCCCAGCATTTT. Its translation is CAISSGRDGNQPQHF.

The chain has TRBV20-1 and TRBJ2-1, with D possibly TRBD2 on 6 matching bases. V gave up 6 bases and J gave up 7 bases, with 10 bases separating them. CDR1 is DFQATT, CDR2 SNEGSKA, per germline (reference sequence). The CDR3 has 11 residues. The CDR3, as DNA: TGCAGTGCGGGACTTGTGAATGAGCAGTTCTTC. Protein product: CSAGLVNEQFF.

V usage is TRBV28 and J usage is TRBJ1-5, with 8 bases lining up with TRBD1. After removal of 5 bases from V and 6 bases from J, the junction contained 6 bases not matched to a gene. Per germline, CDR1 MDHEN and CDR2 SYDVKM. CDR3 size: 14 residues. The DNA of the CDR3 is TGTGCCAGCAGTACCCGGACAGGGAGTCAGCCCCAGCATTTT. Protein product: CASSTRTGSQPQHF.

This chain links TRBV29-1 with TRBJ2-7; 9 positions match TRBD1. Unmatched junction bases numbered 4, after V lost 6 bases and J lost 4 bases. Germline V gene sequence: CDR1 SQVTM, CDR2 ANQGSEA. This CDR3 region has 12 residues. The CDR3 coding sequence is TGCAGCGTCTCGGGACAGGGTTACGAGCAGTACTTC. The encoded protein is CSVSGQGYEQYF.

The CDR3 DNA sequence: TGTGCCAGCAGCCCTTTCGGGGGGCCCGCCAGGACCCAGTACTTC. Translating gives CASSPFGGPARTQYF. V and J are TRBV11-2 and TRBJ2-5; possibly TRBD2 for D (7 bases). The CDR3 totals 15 residues. Germline CDR1 and CDR2: SGHAT and FQNNGV. Trimming removed 5 bases from V and 7 bases from J, with 20 bases in between.

The J gene is TRBJ1-6, the V gene TRBV27; weak D call: TRBD1 (6 bases). Looked up from germline, CDR1 is MNHEY and CDR2 is SMNVEV (reference sequence). The CDR3 runs 14 residues. V was trimmed by 6 bases and J by 10 bases, leaving 16 bases between them. CDR3 protein: CASSPWPTGSPLHF. The CDR3 DNA sequence: TGTGCCAGCAGCCCATGGCCCACAGGGTCACCCCTCCACTTT.

The chain joins TRBV15 to TRBJ2-1; 9 bases line up with TRBD2. The length of the CDR3 is 17 residues. V shed 3 bases, J shed 6 bases, and the junction held 12 bases outside the gene matches. Germline lookup yields CDR1 LNHNV and CDR2 YYDKDF (reference sequence). This CDR3 reads CATSREVAGGPVNEQFF. The DNA of the CDR3 is TGTGCCACCAGCAGGGAGGTGGCGGGAGGGCCCGTCAATGAGCAGTTCTTC.

The chain combines TRBV19 with TRBJ2-1, with 8 bases aligning to TRBD1. The junction had 5 bases not matched to a gene; V was cut back by 3 bases and J by 7 bases. Germline assignment: CDR1 LNHDA and CDR2 SQIVND (reference sequence). The CDR3 length is 14 residues. Here the CDR3 DNA reads TGTGCCAGTAGTATCGGACAGGGAGAGAATGAGCAGTTCTTC. Translating gives CASSIGQGENEQFF.

The chain has TRBV27 and TRBJ2-7, with D perhaps TRBD1 (6 bases). V lost 5 bases to trimming and J lost 2 bases, with 22 bases between them. This CDR3 is built from 17 residues. Germline CDR1 and CDR2: MNHEY and SMNVEV (reference sequence). The DNA for the CDR3 is TGTGCCAGCAGTGCCCGTCCGCTGGTCGGACAGCCCTACGAGCAGTACTTC. The encoded protein is CASSARPLVGQPYEQYF.

J is TRBJ1-1 and V is TRBV6-5; D perhaps matches TRBD1 (5 bases). The CDR3 totals 14 residues. With 6 bases removed from V and 1 base from J, the gap between germline ends came to 12 bases. Germline CDR1 is MNHEY and CDR2 is SVGAGI. CDR3 protein: CASRTAGTNTEAFF. Here the CDR3 DNA reads TGTGCCAGCAGAACCGCCGGGACGAACACTGAAGCTTTCTTT.

This chain links TRBV5-1 with TRBJ2-2; 10 bases are a match to TRBD1. The germline V gene encodes CDR1 SGHRS and CDR2 YFSETQ. The CDR3 runs 16 residues. J gave up 5 bases and V 2 bases, and 6 bases lay outside the gene matches. The CDR3: CASSFSSDRGTGELFF. The DNA for the CDR3 is TGCGCCAGCAGCTTTTCCTCGGACAGGGGGACCGGGGAGCTGTTTTTT.

The chain uses TRBV18 and TRBJ1-1, with 10 bases identical to TRBD1. The CDR3 length is 11 residues. V lost 3 bases, J lost 11 bases, and 0 bases stayed unmatched. The V gene's germline CDR1 is KGHSH and CDR2 LQKENI. DNA for the CDR3: TGTGCCAGCTCACCGGGACAGGGGGCTTTCTTT. Amino acid sequence: CASSPGQGAFF.

The chain couples TRBV27 to TRBJ2-3; TRBD1 might be the D (5 bases). The V and J ends lost 3 bases and 4 bases respectively, with 11 bases between them. Germline V gene lookup returns CDR1 MNHEY and CDR2 SMNVEV (reference sequence). CDR3 size: 14 residues. The CDR3 DNA reads as TGTGCCAGCAGTTTTAGGCAGGGCCCAGATACGCAGTATTTT. It codes for CASSFRQGPDTQYF.

As to this clone: Other DNA sequences within the sample encode an identical CDR3. This chain joins TRBV9 and TRBJ2-3; 10 nucleotides agree with TRBD1. The CDR3 sequence is 15 residues long. Germline V lookup: CDR1 SGDLS, CDR2 YYNGEE. Trimming cost V 0 bases and J 3 bases; bases outside gene matches: 1. CDR3 residues: CASSVAGQGTDTQYF. The CDR3 DNA is TGTGCCAGCAGCGTAGCGGGACAGGGGACAGATACGCAGTATTTT. The full variable domain, completed using reference TRBV9 and TRBJ2-3, is DSGVTQTPKHLITATGQRVTLRCSPRSGDLSVYWYQQSLDQGLQFLIQYYNGEERAKGNILERFSAQQFPDLHSELNLSSLELGDSALYFCASSVAGQGTDTQYFGPGTRLTVL.

The V call is TRBV27, the J call TRBJ1-2, with TRBD1 as a possible D gene (5 bases). The CDR3 length is 14 residues. V was trimmed by 6 bases and J by 4 bases, leaving 15 bases between them. Germline CDR1 is MNHEY and CDR2 is SMNVEV (reference sequence). In DNA, the CDR3 is TGTGCCAGCAGCGCGGGGCAGGAGGTCTATGGCTACACCTTC. Its protein product is CASSAGQEVYGYTF.

With respect to this clone: Its ends do not fully match the called genes, so a read error is possible. This chain joins TRBV27 and TRBJ2-3, with 8 bases that match TRBD1. Per germline, CDR1 MNHEY and CDR2 SMNVEV (reference sequence). The CDR3 covers 14 residues. Written as DNA, the CDR3 is TGTGCCAGCCGCCGGACAGGGAAGGTAGATACGCCGTATTTT. Amino acids: CASRRTGKVDTPYF.